This T cell receptor beta chain was captured in a study of early T cells in non-severe SARS-CoV-2 infection. Attachment of unique molecular identifiers to individual cDNA molecules was performed. TCRdb re-called the 5' RACE reads through MiXCR, storing one row per CDR3 protein. This table holds over 45,000 distinct CDR3 sequences, 5.5% to 6.5% found once. In germline, CDR1 is DFQATT, CDR2 SNEGSKA (reference sequence). The CDR3 contains 15 residues. With 5 bases clipped from V and 8 bases from J, the junction kept 14 bases outside the gene matches. This clonotype was seen many times. V gene TRBV20-1 combines with J gene TRBJ2-1, with TRBD2 identical over 8 bases. Sequencing was carried out using whole blood. This receptor was taken from an adult who was a healthcare worker with PCR-confirmed SARS-CoV-2 infection or an uninfected control (not recorded which). DNA for the CDR3: TGCAGTGCTCTCTCCCCAGCGGGAGTAGCAGATGAGCAGTTCTTC. Its translation: CSALSPAGVADEQFF.